This is a list of T cell receptor beta chains from one sample in a study of T-cell memory formation after mild COVID-19. TCRdb independently ran MiXCR on the 5' RACE reads; one entry per CDR3 protein. The table lists 550,000 to 700,000 distinct CDR3 sequences, approximately 19% of them singletons, with around 12% in the top ten. The sample consisted of PBMCs or a T cell subset sorted from them (not recorded which). Receptors were obtained from an adult woman who had mild COVID-19 (a few samples of this study predate the infection). Cell type and time point are not known. The CDR3 runs from the conserved cysteine through the conserved F or W. A D gene is named only where the DNA matches it firmly. Rows give clone size only sometimes, using once, few, many, or a class for an expanded clone.

len,v_gene,j_gene,abundance,d_gene,CDR3aa,CDR3nt
17,TRBV5-1,TRBJ2-1,few,NA,CASSLIATISSYNEQFF,TGCGCCAGCAGCTTAATAGCGACCATTAGCTCCTACAATGAGCAGTTCTTC
15,TRBV27,TRBJ2-4,NA,NA,CASSLSPLQGSIQYF,TGTGCCAGCAGTTTATCGCCCCTACAGGGTTCCATTCAGTACTTC
15,TRBV4-3,TRBJ1-6,NA,NA,CASSQGTHENSPLHF,TGCGCCAGCAGCCAAGGGACACACGAAAATTCACCCCTCCACTTT
18,TRBV5-6,TRBJ2-5,few,TRBD2,CASSSLRIAGAPQETQYF,TGTGCCAGCAGCTCCCTCCGGATAGCGGGAGCCCCACAAGAGACCCAGTACTTC
14,TRBV20-1,TRBJ2-3,many,TRBD2,CSARLADPTDTQYF,TGCAGTGCTAGACTAGCGGACCCAACAGATACGCAGTATTTT
14,TRBV20-1,TRBJ1-1,few,NA,CSAREAGMNTEAFF,TGCAGTGCTAGAGAAGCAGGGATGAACACTGAAGCTTTCTTT
13,TRBV11-2,TRBJ1-2,few,TRBD1,CASSTGQASGYTF,TGTGCCAGCAGCACAGGACAGGCTAGTGGCTACACCTTC
13,TRBV5-1,TRBJ2-3,NA,NA,CASSLTFADTQYF,TGCGCCAGCAGCTTGACGTTCGCAGATACGCAGTATTTT
13,TRBV29-1,TRBJ2-1,few,TRBD1,CSAGTGFSNEQFF,TGCAGCGCGGGGACAGGGTTTTCCAATGAGCAGTTCTTC
19,TRBV5-1,TRBJ2-6,few,TRBD1,CASSSYRGQLLAGANVLTF,TGCGCCAGCAGCTCGTACAGGGGGCAACTTCTTGCTGGGGCCAACGTCCTGACTTTC
16,TRBV7-8,TRBJ2-4,few,NA,CASSLAAGLAKNIQYF,TGTGCCAGCAGCTTAGCAGCGGGCCTAGCCAAAAACATTCAGTACTTC
14,TRBV7-9,TRBJ2-1,few,TRBD2,CASSPLAGADEQFF,TGTGCCAGCAGCCCGCTAGCGGGGGCCGATGAGCAGTTCTTC
14,TRBV12-3/TRBV12-4,TRBJ2-2,many,NA,CASSLGLNTGELFF,TGTGCCAGCAGTTTGGGGTTGAACACCGGGGAGCTGTTTTTT
15,TRBV6-5,TRBJ2-7,NA,NA,CATSGTQGWGYEQYF,TGTGCCACCTCCGGAACACAGGGTTGGGGATACGAGCAGTACTTC
13,TRBV6-4,TRBJ1-1,NA,NA,CASSDSGGTEAFF,TGTGCCAGCAGTGACTCGGGGGGCACTGAAGCTTTCTTT
15,TRBV6-4,TRBJ2-1,NA,NA,CASSDYGTTYNEQFF,TGTGCCAGCAGTGACTACGGGACGACCTACAATGAGCAGTTCTTC
15,TRBV20-1,TRBJ1-2,NA,TRBD1,CSATGGQPTNYGYTF,TGCAGTGCCACCGGGGGACAGCCTACAAACTATGGCTACACCTTC
17,TRBV7-8,TRBJ2-3,few,TRBD2,CASSPWASGTSTDTQYF,TGTGCCAGCTCTCCGTGGGCTAGCGGGACTAGCACAGATACGCAGTATTTT
15,TRBV7-6,TRBJ2-7,few,TRBD2,CASSLAISGNYEQYF,TGTGCCAGCAGCTTAGCGATTAGCGGGAACTACGAGCAGTACTTC